Below, 16 T cell receptor beta chains from the same sample are listed, as sequenced in a study of blood T cells in healthy people across ages. Primed by a sample-barcoded 5' primer and a J-beta primer mix, a second PCR proceeded for 7 to 11 cycles. Using its own MiXCR run on the 5' RACE reads, TCRdb lists one record per CDR3 protein. Here the sample spans hundreds of thousands of distinct CDR3 sequences, 49% being singletons. Sequenced sample: blood. These receptors all come from an older woman in good health.

This clonotype was counted between two and nine times. The chain is built from TRBV7-6 and TRBJ2-1, with 11 positions matching TRBD2. From germline, CDR1 is SGHVS and CDR2 FNYEAQ. The CDR3 has 16 amino acids. V was pared by 5 bases and J by 8 bases, with 11 bases of the junction left unmatched. The CDR3 sequence is CASSLVASGRWDEQFF. CDR3 DNA sequence: TGTGCCAGCAGCCTGGTGGCTAGCGGGAGGTGGGATGAGCAGTTCTTC.

This clonotype was detected only once. The CDR3 bases are TGTGCCAGCAGTTTATCCGGGACAGGGCGAACCCTCTATGGCTACACCTTC. Translated, it gives CASSLSGTGRTLYGYTF. The chain links TRBV6-2 or TRBV6-3 to TRBJ1-2; 9 bases match TRBD1. From germline, CDR1 is MNHEY and CDR2 SVGEGT. The CDR3 has 17 residues. Germline trimming cut 4 bases from V and 4 bases from J; bases unmatched to any gene: 13.

This clonotype was seen a handful of times. The chain has TRBV7-2 and TRBJ2-1; TRBD2 matches at 10 bases. Germline V lookup: CDR1 SGHTA, CDR2 FQGNSA. The CDR3 is 16 amino acids. After removal of 2 bases from V and 7 bases from J, the junction contained 8 bases not matched to a gene. CDR3 sequence (DNA): TGTGCCAGCAGCTTATTAGGACTAGCGGCAGGTAATGAGCAGTTCTTC. Translated: CASSLLGLAAGNEQFF.

The V and J genes are TRBV12-3 or TRBV12-4 and TRBJ2-1; D remains ambiguous. This CDR3 has 12 residues. Trimming pared 4 bases from V and 9 bases from J, leaving 10 bases between. The CDR3 DNA sequence: TGTGCCAGCAGTTACACGGTGAGTGAGCAGTTCTTC. Translating it yields CASSYTVSEQFF.

The rearrangement uses TRBV4-3 and TRBJ2-5; 11 bases align to TRBD2. The V and J ends lost 0 bases and 11 bases, in that order; junction bases with no gene match: 11. The CDR3 is made up of 16 amino acids. Germline V lookup: CDR1 LGHNA, CDR2 YSLEER. CDR3: CASSQDRTSGSRRQYF. CDR3 coding DNA: TGCGCCAGCAGCCAAGATCGAACTAGCGGGAGTCGGAGGCAGTACTTC.

The chain couples TRBV21-1 to TRBJ2-7; the tabulated D call, TRBD2, remains unverified against the DNA. TRBV21-1 is a pseudogene locus. There are 15 residues in the CDR3. The CDR3, as DNA: TGTGCCAGCACCCATCTAGCGGGAGTAAACAATGAGCAGTACTTC. This sequence encodes CASTHLAGVNNEQYF.

The chain recombines TRBV11-1 with TRBJ2-4; 11 bases are shared with TRBD2. The J call could be wrong; TRBJ2-5 is a better fit for the DNA end. This CDR3 comprises 17 residues. CDR1 and CDR2 (germline): SGHAT, FQDESV (reference sequence). CDR3 region: CASSLGSSGGSQETQYF. The CDR3 region has the DNA TGTGCCAGCAGCTTGGGTTCTAGCGGGGGGTCCCAAGAGACCCAGTACTTC.

This chain uses TRBV20-1 with TRBJ2-1; 8 nucleotides agree with TRBD1. The CDR3 covers 16 residues. V was pared by 0 bases and J by 3 bases, with 7 bases of the junction left unmatched. Germline CDR1 and CDR2: DFQATT and SNEGSKA (reference sequence). CDR3 DNA: TGCAGTGCTAGAGATCGGCAGGGGGCTTTCTACAATGAGCAGTTCTTC. Amino acids: CSARDRQGAFYNEQFF.

This clonotype came up a few times. The rearrangement joins TRBV5-1 to TRBJ2-3; 9 nucleotides match TRBD1. CDR3 length equals 14 residues. Germline assignment: CDR1 SGHRS and CDR2 YFSETQ. Germline trimming cut 4 bases from V and 5 bases from J; bases unmatched to any gene: 5. Written as DNA, the CDR3 is TGCGCCAGCAGCCGGGACAGGGTTATAGATACGCAGTATTTT. Its translation is CASSRDRVIDTQYF.

This chain links TRBV20-1 with TRBJ1-2, with D possibly TRBD1 on 5 matching bases. The CDR3 runs 11 residues. Trimming pared 3 bases from V and 6 bases from J, leaving 8 bases between. Germline V gives CDR1 DFQATT, CDR2 SNEGSKA (reference sequence). The chain's CDR3 is CSASFRDGYTF. The DNA of the CDR3 is TGCAGTGCTAGTTTCAGGGATGGCTACACCTTC.

This chain uses TRBV29-1 with TRBJ2-2; D remains unclear. The V and J ends lost 7 bases and 4 bases respectively, with 16 bases between them. CDR3 size: 14 residues. Germline V CDR1 and CDR2: SQVTM, ANQGSEA. The CDR3 DNA follows: TGCAGCGGAAAATTCAGTTCGGCCACCGGGGAGCTGTTTTTT. This gives the protein CSGKFSSATGELFF.

This clonotype has just a few counts. This rearrangement joins TRBV28 to TRBJ2-7; perhaps TRBD2 as D (5 bases). Germline CDR1 reads MDHEN; CDR2 reads SYDVKM. The ends were cut back, 7 bases at V and 6 bases at J, with 13 bases in the middle. The CDR3 spans 12 residues. The DNA of the CDR3 is TGTGCCAGCATCTCCCTAGCCAGCGAGCAGTACTTC. Protein: CASISLASEQYF.

This clonotype came up a few times. The V gene is TRBV29-1, the J gene TRBJ1-4; a possible D gene is TRBD1 (5 bases). From germline, CDR1 is SQVTM and CDR2 ANQGSEA. The germline V and J ends were trimmed by 3 bases and 4 bases, with 12 bases remaining between them. This CDR3 spans 14 amino acids. CDR3 sequence reads: CSVDSGAGNEKLFF. Written as DNA, the CDR3 is TGCAGCGTTGATAGTGGGGCGGGTAATGAAAAACTGTTTTTT.

This chain uses TRBV20-1 with TRBJ2-5; D unclear. Between the trimmed V and J ends, which lost 1 base and 0 bases, there was a span of 18 bases. The CDR3 covers 17 residues. CDR1 and CDR2 (germline): DFQATT, SNEGSKA (reference sequence). CDR3 region: CSARAVWLVGNQETQYF. The DNA of the CDR3 is TGCAGTGCTAGAGCTGTCTGGCTAGTGGGGAACCAAGAGACCCAGTACTTC.

In its sample, this clonotype was seen a few times. Given a much more abundant clone one base away, this may be a read error. The CDR3 here is CASSLWGAQGNEQYF. The CDR3 coding sequence is TGCGCCAGCAGCTTGTGGGGGGCGCAGGGCAATGAGCAGTACTTC. This chain connects TRBV5-1 to TRBJ2-7; either TRBD1 or TRBD2 may supply D (6 bases each). Deletions cut 1 base from V and 7 bases from J, with 18 bases between. CDR3 length: 15 amino acids. Germline loops: CDR1 SGHRS, CDR2 YFSETQ.

The rearrangement uses TRBV20-1 and TRBJ1-2; no firm D call. The CDR3 length is 12 residues. The V end was cut by 5 bases, the J end by 1 base, with 8 bases between. Germline CDR1 is DFQATT and CDR2 is SNEGSKA (reference sequence). Here the CDR3 reads CSASTDNYGYTF. Written as DNA, the CDR3 is TGCAGTGCTTCCACAGATAACTATGGCTACACCTTC.